This T cell receptor beta chain was retrieved from a study of blood T cell repertoires in COVID-19. Study-wide context: Sources were T cells, B-cell-depleted T cells, or PBMCs; the material itself was cDNA or gDNA.

Under the authors' procedure: Reference gene primers were amplified, and this amplification served to estimate nucleated cell counts. Only in-frame clones appear in the TCRdb table, and some are missing; sequencing was by immunoSEQ multiplex PCR. D and trimming come from the DNA, and the V and J calls and clone size come from that table. Of about 23,000 clones listed, 70% to 90% are singletons. This CDR3 region has 13 residues. V was clipped by 2 bases and J by 6 bases, with 11 bases between them. CDR1 and CDR2 from the germline V gene are SGDLS and YYNGEE. The rearrangement links TRBV9 to TRBJ1-1; TRBD1 is a possible D gene (5 bases). Sequencing was done on a sample of peripheral blood. The source of this sequence is a woman aged 80 or older with active or convalescent COVID-19. The CDR3 nucleotides read TGTGCCAGCAGCGTCCGGGGGGACGCTGAAGCTTTCTTT. It encodes CASSVRGDAEAFF. The full variable domain, rest sourced from reference TRBV9 and TRBJ1-1, is DSGVTQTPKHLITATGQRVTLRCSPRSGDLSVYWYQQSLDQGLQFLIQYYNGEERAKGNILERFSAQQFPDLHSELNLSSLELGDSALYFCASSVRGDAEAFFGQGTRLTVV.